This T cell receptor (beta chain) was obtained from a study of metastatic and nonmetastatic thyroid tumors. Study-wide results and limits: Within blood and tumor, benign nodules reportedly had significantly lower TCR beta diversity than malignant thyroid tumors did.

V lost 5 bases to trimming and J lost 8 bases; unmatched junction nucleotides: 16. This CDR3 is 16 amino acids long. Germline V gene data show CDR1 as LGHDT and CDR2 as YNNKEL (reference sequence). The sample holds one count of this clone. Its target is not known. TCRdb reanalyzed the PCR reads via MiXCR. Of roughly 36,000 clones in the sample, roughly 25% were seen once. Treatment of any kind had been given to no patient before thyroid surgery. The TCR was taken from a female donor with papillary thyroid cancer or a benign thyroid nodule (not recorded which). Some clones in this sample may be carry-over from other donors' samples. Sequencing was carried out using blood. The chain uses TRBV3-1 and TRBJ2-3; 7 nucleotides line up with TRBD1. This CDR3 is CASSSRQGRLGGTQYF. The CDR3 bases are TGTGCCAGCAGCTCTCGACAGGGAAGGCTTGGAGGTACGCAGTATTTT.